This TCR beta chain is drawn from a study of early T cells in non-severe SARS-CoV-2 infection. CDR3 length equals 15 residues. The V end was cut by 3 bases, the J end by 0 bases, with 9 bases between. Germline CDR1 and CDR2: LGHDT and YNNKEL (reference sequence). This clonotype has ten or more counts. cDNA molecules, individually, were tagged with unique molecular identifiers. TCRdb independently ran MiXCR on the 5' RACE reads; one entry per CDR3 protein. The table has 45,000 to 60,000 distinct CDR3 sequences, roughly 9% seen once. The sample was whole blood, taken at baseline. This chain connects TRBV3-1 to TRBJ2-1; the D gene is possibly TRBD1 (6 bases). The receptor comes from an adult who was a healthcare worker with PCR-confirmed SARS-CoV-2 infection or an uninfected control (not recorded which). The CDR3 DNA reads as TGTGCCAGCAGCCACGGGACACTCTCCTACAATGAGCAGTTCTTC. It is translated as CASSHGTLSYNEQFF.